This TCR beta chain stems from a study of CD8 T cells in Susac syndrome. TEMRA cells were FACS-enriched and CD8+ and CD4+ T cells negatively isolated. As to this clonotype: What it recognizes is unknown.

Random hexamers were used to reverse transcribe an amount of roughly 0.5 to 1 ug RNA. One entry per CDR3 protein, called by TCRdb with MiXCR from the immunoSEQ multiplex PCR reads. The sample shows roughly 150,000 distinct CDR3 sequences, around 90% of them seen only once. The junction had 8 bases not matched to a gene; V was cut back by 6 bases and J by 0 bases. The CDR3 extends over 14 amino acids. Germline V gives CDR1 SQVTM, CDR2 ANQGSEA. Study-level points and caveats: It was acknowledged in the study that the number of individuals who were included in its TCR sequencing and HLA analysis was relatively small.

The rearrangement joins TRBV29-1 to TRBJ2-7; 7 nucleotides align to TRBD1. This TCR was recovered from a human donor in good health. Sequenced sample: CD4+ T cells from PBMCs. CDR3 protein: CSVRNRGFSYEQYF. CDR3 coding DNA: TGCAGCGTCCGTAACAGGGGTTTCTCCTACGAGCAGTACTTC.